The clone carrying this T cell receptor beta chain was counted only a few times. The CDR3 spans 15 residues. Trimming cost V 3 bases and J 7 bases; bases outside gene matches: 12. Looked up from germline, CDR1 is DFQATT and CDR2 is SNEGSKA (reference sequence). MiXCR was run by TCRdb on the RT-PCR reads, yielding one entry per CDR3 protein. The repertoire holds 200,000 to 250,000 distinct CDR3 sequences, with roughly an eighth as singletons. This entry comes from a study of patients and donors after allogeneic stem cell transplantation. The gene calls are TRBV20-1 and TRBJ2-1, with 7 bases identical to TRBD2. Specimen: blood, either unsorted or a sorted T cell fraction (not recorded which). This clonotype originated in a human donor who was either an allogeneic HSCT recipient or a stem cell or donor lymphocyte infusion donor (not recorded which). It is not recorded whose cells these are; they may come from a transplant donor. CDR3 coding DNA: TGCAGTGCTAGCCCCGGGGCGCGGGAGATGAATGAGCAGTTCTTC. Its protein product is CSASPGAREMNEQFF.